This entry concerns a single TCR beta chain. The specificity of this receptor is unknown. No per-base quality is available; no much larger clone lies one base away. This entry comes from a study of vaccination and CD4 T cells after COVID-19 (dated by TCRdb to 2021 to 2024). Looking at the study overall: SARS-CoV-2 positivity had been established in the convalescent patients by nasal swab PCR, and mild disease was recorded in under ten of these patients and severe disease in one. Post-COVID blood samples from convalescent patients were collected a median of roughly 100 days after diagnosis, with a range of about 30 to 170 days. Control cultures received a CEFX viral epitope pool as the positive control, an HIV-1 Nef peptide pool as the negative control, or no peptide. Participants got two doses of the Pfizer-BioNTech BNT162b2 vaccine (n=8) or two doses of the Moderna mRNA-1273 vaccine (n=2). For stimulating the cultures, overlapping spike peptide pools were used, derived from SARS-CoV-2 as well as from the common cold coronaviruses HCoV-NL63, HCoV-OC43 and HCoV-229E. The spike-specific CD4+ TCR repertoire was compared before and after mRNA vaccination in about nine COVID-19 convalescent patients and several infection-naive healthy vaccine recipients. The time from the second vaccine dose to post-vaccine blood sampling had a median of around 72 days and ranged from roughly 12 to 250 days. The convalescent cohort included six males and four females, with two Hispanic individuals, seven Caucasians, two Asians and one multiracial person.

Study-wide findings and limitations: Of the vaccine-specific clones in convalescent patients, 304 of 307, or nearly all, reacted only to SARS-CoV-2 spike and did not cross-react with common cold coronaviruses. Among the post-vaccine SARS-CoV-2-reactive clones in convalescent patients, a median roughly 85% showed up only after vaccination, which suggests vaccine-specific priming. An increase in the median number of SARS-CoV-2-reactive clonotypes from 20 to 25 after infection to some 40 after vaccination was observed, but the change was not found to be significant. The study included relatively few convalescent patients and did not analyze early timepoints after natural infection.

The library was built by means of PCR. DNA from cultured CD4+ T cells underwent TCR sequencing with the Oncomine TCR Beta short-read assay at the Johns Hopkins FTIC core. The QIAamp micro DNA kit was used to extract genomic DNA from the cultured CD4+ T cells. Oncomine TCR Beta libraries from cultured CD4+ T cells were pooled using unique dual indexes and sequenced on an Illumina iSeq 100. Processing in the source paper ran as follows. Non-productive sequences were removed, and CDR3s not starting with C, not ending with F or W, or shorter than 7 amino acids were discarded. The MANAFEST web application identified antigen-specific clonotypes by comparing peptide-stimulated wells against reference wells and other culture wells. Positive clones required FDR below 0.05, an odds ratio above 5, and productive frequency above 0.1% in at least two of three replicate wells. Cross-reactive clonotypes were defined as significantly expanded in both SARS-CoV-2 spike wells and at least one common cold coronavirus spike condition. Levenshtein distances (stringdist) and unrooted phylogenetic trees (ape) in R version 3.6.1 were used to assess CDR3 homology. TCRdb took the public reads, trimmed them with fastp at Q25, ran MiXCR for clone calling and kept in-frame beta chains. Every CDR3 protein is listed once, alongside the most common genes and DNA of its rows. The V and J calls and clone size come from TCRdb's table, not from the authors' own analysis. The sample profile shows roughly 11,000 distinct CDR3 sequences; about 50% of them were found once. About 29% of the sample belongs to the ten largest clones.

The treatment or condition label for this specimen denotes: approximately nine-day PBMC culture with coronavirus spike peptide pools or control peptides (ViraFEST assay). The ViraFEST assay, used in the study, expanded antigen-specific T cells with peptide pools and then identified the expanded clonotypes through TCR sequencing. Positive SARS-CoV-2 PCR tests in the convalescent patients dated from March to December 2020, before Alpha, Beta and Delta variants emerged in the United States. PBMCs were cultured at about 2 million per well in IMDM supplemented with approximately 5% human AB serum and about 9.5 IU/ml IL-2, with about 11 ug/ml peptide pools added. Half of the culture medium was replaced with fresh IL-2-containing medium on days 3 and 7. CD4+ T cells were isolated after around 9 days of culture through negative selection using the EasySep CD4+ T cell isolation kit. PBMCs were separated from whole blood using Ficoll-Paque Plus gradient centrifugation and then either used fresh or cryopreserved at -140C. In general, triplicate wells were set up for every culture condition.

The sequencing sample was made of CD4+ T cells from blood, cultured in vitro. The sequence was obtained from a human donor who had recovered from COVID-19.

The CDR3 loop reads CASKRTLSTDTQYF. DNA sequence: TGTGCCAGCAAAAGAACTTTGAGCACAGATACGCAGTATTTT. This sequence uses TRBV2 and TRBJ2-3; the D gene cannot be resolved reliably. V and J are truncated by 7 bases and 0 bases respectively, leaving an intervening sequence of 11 bases. The CDR3 spans 14 residues, from the cysteine through the phenylalanine. Only CDR3 DNA remains: 42 bases, in frame from the first base. The germline V gene supplies CDR1 SNHLY and CDR2 FYNNEI. Extended through the reference TRBV2 and TRBJ2-3 proteins, this CDR3 yields the full variable domain: EPEVTQTPSHQVTQMGQEVILRCVPISNHLYFYWYRQILGQKVEFLVSFYNNEISEKSEIFDDQFSVERPDGSNFTLKIRSTKLEDSAMYFCASKRTLSTDTQYFGPGTRLTVL.